This T cell receptor (beta chain) was sequenced during a study of T-cell memory formation after mild COVID-19. General study findings and limits: Second-wave clones that peaked on day 37 lacked confirmed SARS-CoV-2 specificity. The appearance of some responding clones in pre-infection memory suggested that cross-reactive memory joined. CD4+ contracting clones lay mainly in CM and EM, CD8+ ones in EMRA.

The CDR3 consists of 15 residues. The V segment lost 5 bases and the J segment 4 bases; nucleotides outside the gene matches: 8. Germline V gives CDR1 MDHEN, CDR2 SYDVKM. One entry per CDR3 protein results from TCRdb running MiXCR on the 5' RACE reads. Found here are approximately 240,000 distinct CDR3 sequences, roughly 15% of them singletons; the top ten hold about 4%. In this sample, this clonotype turned up a few times. Its specificity is unknown. This TCR came from a man younger than 35 who had mild COVID-19 (a few samples of this study predate the infection). Cell type and time point are not known. Sequenced: PBMCs or a T cell subset sorted from them (not recorded which). V and J are TRBV28 and TRBJ1-2, with 9 bases fitting TRBD1. Here the CDR3 DNA reads TGTGCCAGCAGTCTTCTCCCGGGACAGGGCTATGGCTACACCTTC. This encodes CASSLLPGQGYGYTF.